Below, one TCR beta chain is given with its context. Samples underwent the assay at deep level. Unsorted PBMC DNA was run through sequencing on ten immunoSEQ deep assay plates. The assay was immunoSEQ multiplex PCR, and TCRdb's table has in-frame clones only and misses some. The sample lists hundreds of thousands of clones; 77% were seen once. This entry comes from a study of shared clonotypes between healthy human individuals. Germline V lookup: CDR1 SQVTM, CDR2 ANQGSEA. Unmatched junction bases numbered 4, after V lost 7 bases and J lost 10 bases. CDR3 size: 12 residues. Sequenced: PBMCs. This TCR was recovered from a woman aged 40 to 50 in good health. Some clones in this sample may be carry-over from other donors' samples. The rearrangement joins TRBV29-1 to TRBJ2-5, with TRBD2 matching over 15 bases. CDR3 DNA: TGCAGCGCCGGGACTAGCGGGAGGAGCCAGTACTTC. Encoded protein: CSAGTSGRSQYF. The whole variable domain, remainder taken from reference TRBV29-1 and TRBJ2-5, is SAVISQKPSRDICQRGTSLTIQCQVDSQVTMMFWYRQQPGQSLTLIATANQGSEATYESGFVIDKFPISRPNLTFSTLTVSNMSPEDSSIYLCSAGTSGRSQYFGPGTRLLVL.